This record looks at one TCR beta chain sequence and its context. Its antigen is as yet unknown. The data belong to a study of Ad26.COV2.S vaccination and SARS-CoV-2 variants. Study observations and caveats: Placebo recipients trailed vaccine recipients in spike-specific TCR breadth. Vaccinees reportedly had broad spike-specific CD8+ and CD4+ T cell responses. Breadth and depth estimates from TCRs may understate total T cell responses. Vaccinees and placebo recipients showed similar non-spike TCR breadth.

Looked up from germline, CDR1 is SGHNT and CDR2 is YYREEE (reference sequence). Deletions cut 1 base from V and 4 bases from J, with 18 bases between. The CDR3 is 16 amino acids. Here immunoSEQ multiplex PCR was the method, and the copy in TCRdb shows in-frame clones only, minus some. This repertoire shows under 95,000 clones, around 82% found once; its top ten account for about 15%. The specimen comprised peripheral blood, sampled after recovery from COVID-19. The sequence came from a human donor who had recovered from COVID-19. This chain uses TRBV5-4 with TRBJ2-7; D unclear. The DNA of the CDR3 is TGTGCCAGCAGCTTGTTTAACAGACAAGGTGTGTACGAGCAGTACTTC. Its translation is CASSLFNRQGVYEQYF.